The rows below give T cell receptor beta chains drawn from one sample of a study of blood T cell repertoires in COVID-19. Libraries were prepared by immunoSEQ multiplex PCR; TCRdb keeps only in-frame clonotypes and omits some of them. The table lists about 47,000 clones, under 70% of them singletons, with about 9.1% in the top ten. Sequencing was performed on peripheral blood. Every receptor here comes from a woman aged 70 to 79 with acute or convalescent COVID-19. Both conserved end residues are part of each CDR3. The order of the fields is V gene, clone size, CDR3 protein. Clone sizes are given selectively: once, few, many, or a class where the clone is expanded.

TRBV9	NA	CASSLSGGAYNEQFF
TRBV5-8	once	CASSRNWGRNTGELFF
TRBV24-1	NA	CATSDFASGSGETQYF
TRBV7-2	NA	CASGGTSGTDTQYF
TRBV28	NA	CASSLGGLFTDTQYF
TRBV29-1	NA	CSVEEGLAGKGTYNEQFF
TRBV10-3	NA	CAISGPRGGSDNEQFF
TRBV28	NA	CASRRERNEQFF
TRBV30	NA	CAWSSRGAGNSPLHF
TRBV7-2	NA	CASSLGQDQPQHF
TRBV12-5	few	CASGFSGADTQYF
TRBV3-1/TRBV3-2	NA	CASSHGGRGINEQYF
TRBV28	NA	CASSPGQREAFF
TRBV19	few	CASSINVNRVTDYTF
TRBV11-2	NA	CASSLGAGTTYNEQFF
TRBV12-3/TRBV12-4	few	CASSPGLNYGYTF
TRBV6-5	NA	CASSYTSGDEQFF
TRBV6-2/TRBV6-3	medium-sized	CASSYSRGRTEAFF
TRBV2	few	CASSDTSGRAGEQFF
TRBV29-1	many	CSVVIRVGTEAFF
TRBV4-1	once	CASRPLPGLAGGPGEQFF
TRBV19	few	CASSTGTVNSPLHF
TRBV10-2	NA	CASSESTGGRDTQYF
TRBV24-1	NA	CATSPTGNYEQYF
TRBV6-5	NA	CASSPGLGYTF
TRBV18	NA	CASSRDRSDLTNYGYTF
TRBV2	NA	CASSKVEEQFF
TRBV2	NA	CASGRGGSYNEQFF
TRBV15	NA	CATSRDTGGTSTQYF
TRBV20-1	NA	CSASQTTGQGNSPLHF
TRBV2	NA	CARETGPQETQYF
TRBV3-1/TRBV3-2	NA	CASSRFGPGVRRTDTQYF
TRBV5-1	NA	CASSLDTSNEKLFF
TRBV27	NA	CASSLSQGARNEKLFF
TRBV10-2	once	CASRPGIGAREQYF
TRBV3-1/TRBV3-2	NA	CASSQERASGGAVNIQYF
TRBV5-1	NA	CASSSTQETQYF